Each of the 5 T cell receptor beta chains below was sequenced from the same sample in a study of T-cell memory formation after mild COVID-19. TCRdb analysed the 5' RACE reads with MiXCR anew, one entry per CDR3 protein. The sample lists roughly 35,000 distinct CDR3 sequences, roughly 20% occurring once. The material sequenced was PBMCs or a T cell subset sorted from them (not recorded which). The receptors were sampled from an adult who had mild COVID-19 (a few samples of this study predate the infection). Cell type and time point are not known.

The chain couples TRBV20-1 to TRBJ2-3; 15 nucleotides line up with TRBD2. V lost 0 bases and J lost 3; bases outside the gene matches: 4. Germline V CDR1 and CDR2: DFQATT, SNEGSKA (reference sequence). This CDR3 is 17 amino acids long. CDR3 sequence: CSARDSGTSGRTDTQYF. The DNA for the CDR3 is TGCAGTGCTAGAGATTCCGGGACTAGCGGGAGGACAGATACGCAGTATTTT.

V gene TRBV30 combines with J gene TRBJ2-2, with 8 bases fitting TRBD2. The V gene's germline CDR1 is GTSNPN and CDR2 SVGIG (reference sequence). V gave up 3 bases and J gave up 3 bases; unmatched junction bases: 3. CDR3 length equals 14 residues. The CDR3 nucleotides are TGTGCCTGGAGGAGCGGGAGTGACACCGGGGAGCTGTTTTTT. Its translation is CAWRSGSDTGELFF.

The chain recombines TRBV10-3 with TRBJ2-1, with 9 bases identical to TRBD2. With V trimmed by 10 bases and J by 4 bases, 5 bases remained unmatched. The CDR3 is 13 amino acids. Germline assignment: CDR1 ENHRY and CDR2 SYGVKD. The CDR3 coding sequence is TGTGCCACCGGACTAGCGACGTACAATGAGCAGTTCTTC. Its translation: CATGLATYNEQFF.

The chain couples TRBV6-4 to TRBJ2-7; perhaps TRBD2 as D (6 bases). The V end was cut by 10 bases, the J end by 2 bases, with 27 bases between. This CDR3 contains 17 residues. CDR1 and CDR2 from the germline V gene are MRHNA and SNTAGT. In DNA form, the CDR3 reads TGTGCCACCCCTGGATGGCCGGGGGAGGACCAAACCTACGAGCAGTACTTC. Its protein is CATPGWPGEDQTYEQYF.

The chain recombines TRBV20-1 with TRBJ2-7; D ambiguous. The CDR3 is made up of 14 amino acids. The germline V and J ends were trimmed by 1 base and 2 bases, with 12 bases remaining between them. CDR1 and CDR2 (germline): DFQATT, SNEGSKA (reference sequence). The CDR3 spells CSARVAAVAYEQYF. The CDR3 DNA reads TGCAGTGCTAGAGTCGCGGCAGTAGCCTACGAGCAGTACTTC.